This T cell receptor (beta chain) was captured in a study of neurological immune-mediated disorders. The germline CDR1 and CDR2 sequences are SGHKS and YYEKEE (reference sequence). Trimming took off 2 bases at V and 5 bases at J, with 10 bases between the two ends. The CDR3 is made up of 13 amino acids. This clonotype was seen at least ten times. The antigen remains undetermined. TCRdb reprocessed the 5' RACE reads with MiXCR, giving one entry per CDR3 protein. Here the sample spans 66,000 or so distinct CDR3 sequences, 4.5% being singletons. Broader study findings: Private repertoires in all groups were suggested by the finding that expanded clones across subjects shared no CDR3 amino acid sequences.

This TCR was sampled from a man aged 25-45 years with multiple sclerosis. Material for sequencing was PBMCs. The chain links TRBV5-5 to TRBJ1-1; no clear D gene. The CDR3 DNA is TGTGCCAGCAGCTTCGGAGGTCGAACTGAAGCTTTCTTT. Residues: CASSFGGRTEAFF.